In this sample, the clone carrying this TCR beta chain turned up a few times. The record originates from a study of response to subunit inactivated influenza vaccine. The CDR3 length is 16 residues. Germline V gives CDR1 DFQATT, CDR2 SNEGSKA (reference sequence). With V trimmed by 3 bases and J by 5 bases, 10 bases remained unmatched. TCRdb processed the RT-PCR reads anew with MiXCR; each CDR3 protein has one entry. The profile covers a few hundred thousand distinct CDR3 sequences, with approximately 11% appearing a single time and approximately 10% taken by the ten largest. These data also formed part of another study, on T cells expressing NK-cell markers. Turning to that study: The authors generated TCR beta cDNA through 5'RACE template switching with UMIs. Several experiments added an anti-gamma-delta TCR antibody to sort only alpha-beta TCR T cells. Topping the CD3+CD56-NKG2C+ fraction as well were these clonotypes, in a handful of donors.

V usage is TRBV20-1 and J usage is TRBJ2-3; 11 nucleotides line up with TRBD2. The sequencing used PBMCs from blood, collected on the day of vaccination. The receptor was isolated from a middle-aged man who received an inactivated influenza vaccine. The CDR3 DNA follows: TGCAGTGCTAGTGGGACTAGCGGCTCGATACGAGATACGCAGTATTTT. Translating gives CSASGTSGSIRDTQYF.